This T cell receptor beta chain is from a study of T-cell memory formation after mild COVID-19. TCRdb processed the 5' RACE reads anew with MiXCR; each CDR3 protein has one entry. Among about 350,000 distinct CDR3 sequences listed, approximately 15% were seen once. Regarding the study as a whole: Clones that got smaller from day 15 to 85 had even CD4/CD8, while clones growing later tipped toward CD4+. Memory sampled before infection contained some responding clones, suggesting cross-reactive memory joined. Nothing confirmed that second-wave clones peaking on day 37 were specific for SARS-CoV-2.

This clonotype was observed a handful of times. What it recognizes is unknown. Sequencing was performed on PBMCs or a T cell subset sorted from them (not recorded which). This receptor was identified in a man between 18 and 29 years old who had mild COVID-19 (a few samples of this study predate the infection). Cell type and time point are not known.

The CDR3, as DNA: TGCAGTGCTAGGATGGGACCGAGCACAGATACGCAGTATTTT. This gives the protein CSARMGPSTDTQYF. V usage is TRBV20-1 and J usage is TRBJ2-3, with D perhaps given as TRBD1 or TRBD2 (5 bases each). V was cut by 3 bases and J by 0 bases, with 10 bases left in between. Germline CDR1 and CDR2: DFQATT and SNEGSKA (reference sequence). The length of the CDR3 is 14 residues.